This TCR beta chain was recovered during a study of human T cells and chemical hapten exposure. As for time point: patch test 1, 2 weeks after DPC sensitization. The treatment was: therapeutic diphenylcyclopropenone sensitization with weekly scalp DPC. Only after blood had been drawn was each patch test applied. From whole blood left unfractionated, total RNA was extracted. Study findings and constraints: The formation of large CDR3 similarity clusters by expanded TCRs significantly exceeded that of controls.

As handled by the study authors: Sample TCR counts, which ranged from roughly 23,224 to 750,000, had a median of 95,638. TCRdb re-derived calls from the RACE reads in MiXCR, one entry per CDR3 protein. Clone size and V and J calls follow TCRdb, not the original study. The sample holds roughly 200,000 distinct CDR3 sequences; about a fifth are singletons and the top ten take approximately 6.7%. This clonotype was recorded a few times. Antigen unknown. Trimming took off 1 base at V and 8 bases at J, with 12 bases between the two ends. Germline CDR1 and CDR2: SGHRS and YFSETQ. There are 14 residues in the CDR3.

The sample here was whole blood, taken in connection with sensitization to the hapten diphenylcyclopropenone (DPC). The chain is built from TRBV5-1 and TRBJ2-2; the D is unclear. This sequence was found in a woman aged 45-60 years with alopecia areata. Some clones in this sample may be carry-over from other donors' samples. The CDR3 protein is CASSLTPGRGELFF. The CDR3 DNA reads TGCGCCAGCAGCTTGACTCCTGGTCGGGGGGAGCTGTTTTTT.